This TCR beta chain derives from a study of T cell responses to AZD1222 COVID-19 vaccine. General observations from the study: Spike as a whole was targeted by vaccine-associated CD4 TCRs, dominant at 160-218 and 743-854.

The germline V gene encodes CDR1 SGHTA and CDR2 FQGNSA. V was cut by 5 bases and J by 4 bases, with 17 bases left in between. There are 15 residues in the CDR3. As concerns this clone: No antigen is known for it.

Here immunoSEQ multiplex PCR was the method, and the copy in TCRdb shows in-frame clones only, minus some. The repertoire holds 250,000 to 300,000 clones, with around 92% as singletons. The rearrangement uses TRBV7-2 and TRBJ2-5; D is possibly TRBD2 (6 bases). The sample was peripheral blood, taken 28 days after the second AZD1222 dose. This clonotype originated in an adult who received the AZD1222 COVID-19 vaccine. DNA of the CDR3: TGTGCCAGCAGCGTCTCAGGGAGGTGGGGAGAGACCCAGTACTTC. Translated, it gives CASSVSGRWGETQYF.